This T cell receptor (beta chain) stems from a study of Ad26.COV2.S vaccination and SARS-CoV-2 variants. Study-level results: Breadth and depth estimates from TCRs may understate total T cell responses. Substantial breadth was reported for post-vaccination spike-specific CD8+ and CD4+ T cells.

Treatment: some 19 received Ad26.COV2.S at low or high dose, single or two shots; about 5 received placebo; per-sample allocation not given. All samples were drawn on day 63, counting from the first vaccine or placebo injection. Boston supplied an adult donor aged 18-55 years. Sequencing used immunoSEQ multiplex PCR; TCRdb keeps in-frame clones, though not all of them. The table has hundreds of thousands of clones, around 92% seen once; the top ten hold roughly 1.5%. Comments on this clone: Its antigen is not known.

Sequenced here: peripheral blood, sampled in a trial of Ad26.COV2.S vaccine versus placebo. The TCR originated in a person between 18 and 59 years old who received the Ad26.COV2.S COVID-19 vaccine or a placebo.

CDR3 residues: CAIATGASGSYEQYF. As DNA, the CDR3 is TGTGCCATCGCAACGGGGGCTAGCGGGTCCTACGAGCAGTACTTC. This chain connects TRBV10-3 to TRBJ2-7; 8 bases agree with TRBD2. Per germline, CDR1 ENHRY and CDR2 SYGVKD. This CDR3 has 15 amino acids. V trimming: 8 bases; J trimming: 1 base; junction bases outside the gene matches: 10.